The rows below give T cell receptor beta chains drawn from one sample of a study of identical twins. TCRdb recomputed calls from the 5' RACE reads with MiXCR, one row per CDR3 protein. The sample holds 600,000 to 700,000 distinct CDR3 sequences, 21% seen once. This sample was also put to use in a study of T cells expressing NK-cell markers.

Input material: PBMCs. The receptors originated from a woman younger than 35 in good health. The CDR3 runs from the conserved cysteine through the conserved F or W. Fields, in order: J gene, V gene, clone size, D gene, CDR3 length, CDR3 DNA, CDR3 protein. D genes are given only for firm matches. Some rows mark clone size as missing; the rest say once, few, many or name a class of expanded clone.

TRBJ2-1	TRBV20-1	few	-	16	TGCAGTGCTAGAGATGACTCTTTCGCGTCCTACAATGAGCAGTTCTTC	CSARDDSFASYNEQFF
TRBJ2-6	TRBV5-5	-	-	16	TGTGCCAGCAGCGTCCGGGGCCCCTCTGGGGCCAACGTCCTGACTTTC	CASSVRGPSGANVLTF
TRBJ2-1	TRBV12-3/TRBV12-4	-	TRBD2	15	TGTGCCAGCAGGCCTAGCGGTCCTTCCTACAATGAGCAGTTCTTC	CASRPSGPSYNEQFF
TRBJ2-7	TRBV7-9	-	-	16	TGTGCCAGCAGCTTACCGGGGGTTAGAGGTTCCTACGAGCAGTACTTC	CASSLPGVRGSYEQYF
TRBJ2-5	TRBV20-1	-	TRBD2	13	TGCAGTGTTAGCGGGGGGGCCTTGGAGACCCAGTACTTC	CSVSGGALETQYF
TRBJ2-2	TRBV5-6	-	-	14	TGTGCCAGCACCCGAACGGGGAACACCGGGGAGCTGTTTTTT	CASTRTGNTGELFF
TRBJ1-1	TRBV6-5	few	-	12	TGTGCCAGCACCAACCGGGGAGGGGAGACTTTCTTT	CASTNRGGETFF
TRBJ2-1	TRBV29-1	-	TRBD2	15	TGCAGCGTTGATCCTAGCGGGTTGATGTTTGATGAGCAGTTCTTC	CSVDPSGLMFDEQFF
TRBJ2-7	TRBV7-9	few	-	14	TGTGCCAGCAGCCCGGAAGGGTACTCCTACGAGCAGTACTTC	CASSPEGYSYEQYF
TRBJ2-1	TRBV7-9	-	-	15	TGTGCCAGCAGCTTGACCAGGGTTGGGGACAATGAGCAGTTCTTC	CASSLTRVGDNEQFF
TRBJ2-5	TRBV10-3	-	-	13	TGTGCCATCACCGGCGATCGCAAGACGACCCAGTACTTC	CAITGDRKTTQYF
TRBJ1-1	TRBV5-5	many	TRBD1	15	TGTGCCAGCAGCCTCGGACAGGGAGAAAACACTGAAGCTTTCTTT	CASSLGQGENTEAFF
TRBJ2-7	TRBV20-1	few	-	13	TGCAGTGCCCACCGGGTAGGATTCTACGAGCAGTACTTC	CSAHRVGFYEQYF
TRBJ2-3	TRBV5-1	once	-	15	TGCGCCAGCAGCTTTGGATCCGGATTCACAGATACGCAGTATTTT	CASSFGSGFTDTQYF
TRBJ2-7	TRBV18	-	-	12	TGTGCCAGCTCACCAAGGGTTAGCGAGCAGTACTTC	CASSPRVSEQYF
TRBJ2-5	TRBV10-3	few	TRBD2	17	TGTGCCGGGACTAGCGGAGGCGGAGGCGTTCGAGGAGAGACCCAGTACTTC	CAGTSGGGGVRGETQYF
TRBJ2-7	TRBV12-3/TRBV12-4	-	TRBD1	15	TGTGCCAGCAGTTTTTCCGCGACAGGGACCTACGAGCAGTACTTC	CASSFSATGTYEQYF
TRBJ2-7	TRBV20-1	-	TRBD1	16	TGCAGTGCTAGAGATCAGTGGACAGGGGTATCCTACGAGCAGTACTTC	CSARDQWTGVSYEQYF
TRBJ2-3	TRBV9	-	-	13	TGTGCCAGCCAAGCGTGGGGGGCAGATACGCAGTATTTT	CASQAWGADTQYF
TRBJ2-4	TRBV6-1	-	TRBD2	16	TGTGCCAGCGGCAGTAATTCGGGAGGTCCCGTAACTTTTTTGTACTTC	CASGSNSGGPVTFLYF
TRBJ2-2	TRBV10-1	-	-	17	TGCGCCAGCCCTCGAAGTAGGGTAGCAGCGAACACCGGGGAGCTGTTTTTT	CASPRSRVAANTGELFF
TRBJ2-3	TRBV27	few	-	14	TGTGCCAGCAGTTTTGCAGGATTCACAGATACGCAGTATTTT	CASSFAGFTDTQYF
TRBJ2-4	TRBV7-6	-	-	14	TGTGCCAGCAGCTTAGCGATGGTTGGGGACATTCAGTACTTC	CASSLAMVGDIQYF
TRBJ2-2	TRBV29-1	few	-	12	TGCAGCGTTGAATGGTACACCGGGGAGCTGTTTTTT	CSVEWYTGELFF
TRBJ2-7	TRBV20-1	-	TRBD1	11	TGCAGTGCTTTAACAGGGGGCGAGCAGTACTTC	CSALTGGEQYF
TRBJ1-2	TRBV15	-	-	12	TGTGCCACCAGCAGTTTGGACTATGGCTACACCTTC	CATSSLDYGYTF